The 14 T cell receptor beta chains in this list originate from one sample, sequenced in a study of blood T cell repertoires in COVID-19. TCRdb's copy holds only in-frame clones and misses some; the assay was immunoSEQ multiplex PCR. In the table there are roughly 170,000 clones, 84% of which are singletons. The sample was peripheral blood. Receptors originate from a human donor in a cohort sampled during active COVID-19.

CDR3 DNA: TGTGCCAGCAGCCAAGTGGGCGGGGGGCTCCGAGGTGGGGCCAACGTCCTGACTTTC. Amino acid sequence: CASSQVGGGLRGGANVLTF. This sequence joins TRBV4-2 and TRBJ2-6; 8 nucleotides match TRBD2. Looked up from germline, CDR1 is LGHNA and CDR2 is YNFKEQ. The CDR3 runs to 19 residues. V lost 1 base and J lost 3; bases outside the gene matches: 11.

The CDR3 region has the DNA TGTGCCAGCAGTCAACCCGATACGGAGGGACAGCCCCCGAGGGGGAAAACATACTACGAGCAGTACTTC. Its protein is CASSQPDTEGQPPRGKTYYEQYF. The chain carries TRBV2 and TRBJ2-7; a possible D gene is TRBD1 (7 bases). V dropped 5 bases and J dropped 3 bases, with 41 bases sitting between them. Germline CDR1 SNHLY, CDR2 FYNNEI. The CDR3 has 23 amino acids.

The chain carries TRBV9 and TRBJ1-1; weak D call: TRBD1 (6 bases). The V gene's germline CDR1 is SGDLS and CDR2 YYNGEE. The CDR3 has 15 residues. Between the trimmed V and J ends, which lost 2 bases and 5 bases, there was a span of 16 bases. The CDR3 protein is CASSVDNRVRTEAFF. CDR3 coding DNA: TGTGCCAGCAGCGTGGATAACAGGGTTCGAACTGAAGCTTTCTTT. Drawing the rest from reference TRBV9 and TRBJ1-1, the complete variable domain is DSGVTQTPKHLITATGQRVTLRCSPRSGDLSVYWYQQSLDQGLQFLIQYYNGEERAKGNILERFSAQQFPDLHSELNLSSLELGDSALYFCASSVDNRVRTEAFFGQGTRLTVV.

The chain joins TRBV3-1 (or the pseudogene TRBV3-2) to TRBJ2-7, with 8 bases matching TRBD1. V shed 4 bases and J 5 bases; nucleotides not matched to a gene: 7. Germline CDR1 is LGHDT and CDR2 is YNNKEL (reference sequence). The CDR3 length is 14 residues. The CDR3 DNA follows: TGTGCCAGCAGCCTCAAGGACAGGGTCGACGAGCAGTACTTC. It codes for CASSLKDRVDEQYF.

In DNA, the CDR3 is TGTGCCAGCAGCTTAGGCCGTTTAGCGGACGACCAAGAGACCCAGTACTTC. Protein sequence: CASSLGRLADDQETQYF. The rearrangement uses TRBV11-2 and TRBJ2-5, with D possibly TRBD2 on 6 matching bases. Germline lookup yields CDR1 SGHAT and CDR2 FQNNGV. The CDR3 contains 17 residues. V lost 1 base and J lost 0, with 15 bases in between.

The chain has TRBV12-5 and TRBJ1-3; D not certain. Germline loops: CDR1 LGHNT, CDR2 FRNRAP. The CDR3 extends over 14 amino acids. Between the trimmed V and J ends, which lost 3 bases and 0 bases, there was a span of 6 bases. The CDR3 DNA is TGTGCTAGTGGTTTCCCGTTCTCTGGAAACACCATATATTTT. It specifies CASGFPFSGNTIYF.

The rearrangement joins TRBV29-1 to TRBJ1-1; D gene unclear. The germline V gene encodes CDR1 SQVTM and CDR2 ANQGSEA. V shed 3 bases and J shed 1 base, with 12 bases lying between them. The CDR3 runs 14 residues. CDR3 DNA sequence: TGCAGCGTTGATGGGAGTCGGAGGAACACTGAAGCTTTCTTT. It specifies CSVDGSRRNTEAFF.

Written as DNA, the CDR3 is TGTGCCAGCAGGGAACTAGCGGCCGGCTACGAGCAGTACTTC. Its translation: CASRELAAGYEQYF. This rearrangement joins TRBV2 to TRBJ2-7; TRBD2 aligns across 8 bases. The CDR3 has 14 residues. The germline gives CDR1 SNHLY, CDR2 FYNNEI. J gave up 3 bases and V 6 bases, and 7 bases lay outside the gene matches.

The V call is TRBV6-5, the J call TRBJ1-1; perhaps TRBD1 as D (5 bases). The germline V gene encodes CDR1 MNHEY and CDR2 SVGAGI. The CDR3 runs to 14 residues. V was cut by 6 bases and J by 1 base, with 12 bases left in between. The CDR3 loop is CASRLTTANTEAFF. DNA for the CDR3: TGTGCCAGCAGACTAACGACAGCGAACACTGAAGCTTTCTTT.

The chain carries TRBV7-3 and TRBJ1-3; D gene unclear. Trimming took 2 bases from V and 4 from J, leaving 12 bases between them. The length of the CDR3 is 15 residues. The germline V gene encodes CDR1 SGHTA and CDR2 FQGTGA. For the CDR3, the DNA is TGTGCCAGCAGCTTACGGGGTCCCCCAGGAAACACCATATATTTT. Translated: CASSLRGPPGNTIYF.

The chain combines TRBV18 with TRBJ2-2; maybe TRBD1 (6 bases). The CDR3 loop spans 16 amino acids. Germline CDR1 KGHSH, CDR2 LQKENI. Trimming took off 8 bases at V and 1 base at J, with 17 bases between the two ends. The CDR3 sequence is CASPKTGQMNTGELFF. As DNA, the CDR3 is TGTGCCAGCCCTAAAACCGGACAGATGAACACCGGGGAGCTGTTTTTT.

The chain uses TRBV9 and TRBJ1-2, with D unresolved. Looked up from germline, CDR1 is SGDLS and CDR2 is YYNGEE. The V end lost 0 bases, the J end lost 2 bases, and 11 bases lay between the germline ends. This CDR3 spans 15 amino acids. The CDR3 region has the DNA TGTGCCAGCAGCGTAGGTCAGGCCATAAACTATGGCTACACCTTC. Its translation is CASSVGQAINYGYTF.

The CDR3 bases are TGTGCCACCAGCAGAGCCCGGGACTTCCCATACGAGCAGTACTTC. It codes for CATSRARDFPYEQYF. The rearrangement joins TRBV15 to TRBJ2-7, with TRBD2 as a possible D gene (6 bases). The CDR3 spans 15 residues. In germline, CDR1 is LNHNV, CDR2 YYDKDF (reference sequence). Trimming removed 1 base from V and 4 bases from J, with 14 bases in between.

The chain combines TRBV30 with TRBJ2-1; 11 bases match TRBD1. Trimming took 3 bases from V and 4 from J; bases not matched to a gene: 5. CDR3 length equals 15 residues. Germline V CDR1 and CDR2: GTSNPN, SVGIG (reference sequence). CDR3 in amino acids: CAWSEGTGGYNEQFF. The DNA for the CDR3 is TGTGCCTGGAGCGAGGGGACAGGGGGTTACAATGAGCAGTTCTTC. The variable domain in full, completed from reference TRBV30 and TRBJ2-1, reads SQTIHQWPATLVQPVGSPLSLECTVEGTSNPNLYWYRQAAGRGLQLLFYSVGIGQISSEVPQNLSASRPQDRQFILSSKKLLLSDSGFYLCAWSEGTGGYNEQFFGPGTRLTVL.